This T cell receptor beta chain was identified during a study of cytomegalovirus exposure and HLA in healthy donors. Background on the study: According to later analysis, the same platform produced the approximately 130 validation and around 730 first-cohort repertoires.

Findings and caveats of the study: Investigators reported more than 150 TCR beta chains as tied to cytomegalovirus. Three CMV-associated chains proved CMV antigen-specific in vitro. Some public TCRs appeared in many individuals, while most sequences were rare.

TCRdb's table, derived via immunoSEQ multiplex PCR, lists solely in-frame clones and lacks some. This sample has 150,000 or so clones, with approximately 88% found just once. J was trimmed by 8 bases and V by 6 bases; bases with no gene match: 5. Germline V CDR1 and CDR2: PRHDT, FYEKMQ (reference sequence). CDR3 length equals 12 residues. As to this clone: Its specificity is unknown.

The sample taken for sequencing was PBMCs. The chain couples TRBV13 to TRBJ1-1; 8 bases agree with TRBD1. This TCR was recovered from a woman between 18 and 29 years old in good health and CMV-seropositive. The CDR3 region has the DNA TGTGCCAGCAGGCAGGGGGCGGCAGAAGCTTTCTTT. Translating gives CASRQGAAEAFF.